These 16 T cell receptor beta chains were all obtained from the same sample, sequenced in a study of cytomegalovirus exposure and HLA in healthy donors. Researchers ran the PCR with 60 Vbeta and 13 Jbeta primers. Sequenced by immunoSEQ multiplex PCR; TCRdb stores in-frame clones only, minus some. The table records about 160,000 clones, around 72% of them present only once. Sample: PBMCs. The receptor source for this set is a woman in her forties or fifties in good health and CMV-seropositive.

The V call is TRBV12-5, the J call TRBJ1-5, with 7 bases lining up with TRBD1. In germline, CDR1 is LGHNT, CDR2 FRNRAP. This CDR3 is 15 amino acids long. The junction had 7 bases not matched to a gene; V was cut back by 4 bases and J by 4 bases. CDR3 DNA: TGTGCTAGTGGTTCCGACAGGGTCAGGAATCAGCCCCAGCATTTT. Translated, it gives CASGSDRVRNQPQHF.

This chain connects TRBV27 to TRBJ1-4; D possibly corresponds to TRBD1 (6 bases). The CDR3 runs to 16 residues. Germline-derived CDR1 and CDR2 are MNHEY and SMNVEV (reference sequence). Trimming stripped 0 bases from V and 5 bases from J, with 13 bases between. CDR3 loop: CASSLSGRGENEKLFF. The CDR3 coding sequence is TGTGCCAGCAGTTTATCGGGCAGGGGAGAGAATGAAAAACTGTTTTTT.

J is TRBJ1-2 and V is TRBV11-2, with no clear D. The CDR3 is made up of 11 amino acids. Germline loops: CDR1 SGHAT, CDR2 FQNNGV. Trimming took off 5 bases at V and 5 bases at J, with 6 bases between the two ends. The CDR3 sequence is CASSQRYGYTF. In nucleotides, the CDR3 is TGTGCCAGCAGCCAACGGTATGGCTACACCTTC.

The chain joins TRBV7-8 to TRBJ1-4; D gene uncertain. The germline CDR1 and CDR2 sequences are SGHVS and FQNEAQ. The germline V and J ends were trimmed by 5 bases and 5 bases, with 15 bases remaining between them. The CDR3 is made up of 15 amino acids. The CDR3 here is CASSPTHDKNEKLFF. The CDR3 bases are TGTGCCAGCAGCCCCACCCACGACAAGAATGAAAAACTGTTTTTT.

The CDR3 DNA is TGTGCCAGCAGCTTCGGGACTAGCGGGGGCTACAATGAGCAGTTCTTC. Residues: CASSFGTSGGYNEQFF. V usage is TRBV11-3 and J usage is TRBJ2-1; 14 bases match TRBD2. Trimming at V came to 3 bases and at J to 3 bases, leaving 1 base not matched to a gene. There are 16 residues in the CDR3. Looked up from germline, CDR1 is SGHNT and CDR2 is YENEEA.

J is TRBJ1-1 and V is TRBV7-2, with D perhaps TRBD1 (6 bases). This CDR3 region has 15 residues. CDR1 and CDR2 (germline): SGHTA, FQGNSA. V shed 4 bases and J shed 4 bases, with 16 bases lying between them. The chain's CDR3 is CASSSSWGQGTEAFF. DNA of the CDR3: TGTGCCAGCAGCTCTAGTTGGGGGCAGGGCACTGAAGCTTTCTTT.

The genes are TRBV28 and TRBJ2-7; 8 bases line up with TRBD2. Unmatched junction bases numbered 5, after V lost 9 bases and J lost 1 base. In germline, CDR1 is MDHEN, CDR2 SYDVKM. The CDR3 extends over 13 amino acids. CDR3 amino acids: CASYTSGSYEQYF. Here the CDR3 DNA reads TGTGCCAGTTACACTAGCGGTTCCTACGAGCAGTACTTC.

J is TRBJ1-4 and V is TRBV4-2; D may be TRBD1 (5 bases). The V gene's germline CDR1 is LGHNA and CDR2 YNFKEQ. V lost 1 base to trimming and J lost 3 bases, with 12 bases between them. The CDR3 is 16 amino acids. The CDR3 nucleotides are TGTGCCAGCAGCCAAGCCCAGGGTTCGTCTAATGAAAAACTGTTTTTT. Translation: CASSQAQGSSNEKLFF.

The chain joins TRBV4-2 to TRBJ1-1; TRBD1 is a possible D gene (5 bases). Germline-derived CDR1 and CDR2 are LGHNA and YNFKEQ. The CDR3 is 20 amino acids. V was clipped by 0 bases and J by 0 bases, with 23 bases between them. The CDR3 sequence is CASSQDTSWGTFGLNTEAFF. The CDR3 region has the DNA TGTGCCAGCAGCCAAGATACATCCTGGGGGACTTTCGGATTGAACACTGAAGCTTTCTTT.

This clone was counted a few times. The chain recombines TRBV4-3 with TRBJ2-7, with 7 positions matching TRBD2. This CDR3 comprises 13 residues. V shed 4 bases, J shed 5 bases, and the junction held 5 bases outside the gene matches. Germline CDR1 LGHNA, CDR2 YSLEER. CDR3 DNA: TGCGCCAGCAGCCGTGGGGGGGGGAACGAGCAGTACTTC. As protein: CASSRGGGNEQYF.

The rearrangement uses TRBV4-3 and TRBJ2-5, with 12 bases that match TRBD1. CDR3 length: 21 amino acids. Losses at the gene ends were 1 base for V and 3 bases for J; bases not matched to a gene: 18. CDR1 and CDR2 (germline): LGHNA, YSLEER. As DNA, the CDR3 is TGCGCCAGCAGCCAAGTCAAAGGTGTCGGCCGGGACAGGGGGCATGAAGAGACCCAGTACTTC. Its translation is CASSQVKGVGRDRGHEETQYF.

This chain joins TRBV5-1 and TRBJ2-3; TRBD1 aligns across 9 bases. V was clipped by 3 bases and J by 4 bases; unmatched bases: 9. Germline V CDR1 and CDR2: SGHRS, YFSETQ. The CDR3 covers 16 residues. The CDR3 reads CASSYLGQGMADTQYF. The CDR3 coding sequence is TGCGCCAGCAGCTATTTGGGACAGGGAATGGCAGATACGCAGTATTTT.

In its sample, this clone was seen a few times. The chain employs TRBV2 and TRBJ1-2; 9 bases are a match to TRBD1. V was clipped by 5 bases and J by 12 bases; unmatched bases: 4. CDR3 size: 11 residues. The germline CDR1 and CDR2 sequences are SNHLY and FYNNEI. The CDR3: CASSYRGPNTF. The CDR3 DNA sequence: TGTGCCAGCAGTTACAGGGGGCCCAACACCTTC.

In this sample, this clone turned up a few times. The chain employs TRBV25-1 and TRBJ1-1; D is possibly TRBD1 (6 bases). Trimming left V 5 bases short and J 10 bases short, with 17 bases between. The CDR3 totals 13 residues. CDR1 is MGHDK, CDR2 SYGVNS, per germline. The CDR3 DNA follows: TGTGCCAGCAGTTGGAGTGTACAGGGCGCAGCTTTCTTT. Translating it yields CASSWSVQGAAFF.

This chain joins TRBV12-5 and TRBJ1-1, with 8 nucleotides matching TRBD1. Germline V gene sequence: CDR1 LGHNT, CDR2 FRNRAP. V was clipped by 6 bases and J by 1 base; unmatched bases: 4. The CDR3 sequence is 14 residues long. The CDR3 DNA reads TGTGCTAGTGGCCAGGGACAGGCGAACACTGAAGCTTTCTTT. Protein: CASGQGQANTEAFF.

The chain joins TRBV11-2 to TRBJ2-7; 14 nucleotides agree with TRBD2. Trimming removed 0 bases from V and 0 bases from J; junction bases left unmatched: 7. This CDR3 has 19 amino acids. Germline V CDR1 and CDR2: SGHAT, FQNNGV. The DNA of the CDR3 is TGTGCCAGCAGCTTAGATATCGTGGGGACTAGCGGGAGCTCCTACGAGCAGTACTTC. Its protein product is CASSLDIVGTSGSSYEQYF.